These T cell receptor beta chains were read from a single sample in a study of a mutant IDH1 vaccine in newly diagnosed glioma. For these TCRs, the target antigens are not known. Assay: immunoSEQ multiplex PCR; the TCRdb copy retains only in-frame clones and omits some. The table shows some 60,000 clones, with roughly four fifths occurring only once. The sample in question was PBMCs, obtained from a glioma patient whose treatment included an IDH1 peptide vaccine. All receptors derive from a woman aged 50 to 65 with glioma. Each CDR3 is given without its conserved first and last residue. Part of the rows lack a size; the others show once, few, many or a class for expanded clones.

CDR3 protein: ASTLGLNSPLH
V gene: TRBV27
CDR3 length: 11
J gene: TRBJ1-6
clone size: .

CDR3 protein: AWSDTRTSGGAYNEQF
V gene: TRBV30
CDR3 length: 16
J gene: TRBJ2-1
clone size: .

CDR3 protein: AISVLTGGTYEQY
V gene: TRBV10-3
CDR3 length: 13
J gene: TRBJ2-7
clone size: few

CDR3 protein: ASSFSQGEYEQY
V gene: TRBV5-1
CDR3 length: 12
J gene: TRBJ2-7
clone size: once

CDR3 protein: ASSVGQGSSNQPQH
V gene: TRBV9
CDR3 length: 14
J gene: TRBJ1-5
clone size: .

CDR3 protein: ASSVSGPGPRGEAF
V gene: TRBV19
CDR3 length: 14
J gene: TRBJ1-1
clone size: .

CDR3 protein: ASSLKTVNTGELF
V gene: TRBV5-4
CDR3 length: 13
J gene: TRBJ2-2
clone size: .

CDR3 protein: ASSAGLSQANYGYT
V gene: TRBV5-1
CDR3 length: 14
J gene: TRBJ1-2
clone size: .

CDR3 protein: ASSLGQGPTNEKLF
V gene: TRBV7-2
CDR3 length: 14
J gene: TRBJ1-4
clone size: .

CDR3 protein: ASSLTLAGSPYNEQF
V gene: TRBV7-2
CDR3 length: 15
J gene: TRBJ2-1
clone size: once

CDR3 protein: ASSFMQGGTEAF
V gene: TRBV11-2
CDR3 length: 12
J gene: TRBJ1-1
clone size: .

CDR3 protein: ASSLAGEAF
V gene: TRBV5-6
CDR3 length: 9
J gene: TRBJ1-1
clone size: .

CDR3 protein: ASSPGKKTTNEKLF
V gene: TRBV14
CDR3 length: 14
J gene: TRBJ1-4
clone size: .

CDR3 protein: ASSRFTGRGSYEQY
V gene: TRBV19
CDR3 length: 14
J gene: TRBJ2-7
clone size: .

CDR3 protein: ASSIVGGAVNTEAF
V gene: TRBV19
CDR3 length: 14
J gene: TRBJ1-1
clone size: .

CDR3 protein: ASSAKRLNEQF
V gene: TRBV7-6
CDR3 length: 11
J gene: TRBJ2-1
clone size: .

CDR3 protein: ASSRARGTEAF
V gene: TRBV6-5
CDR3 length: 11
J gene: TRBJ1-1
clone size: .

CDR3 protein: ASRRSGGPLNTEAF
V gene: TRBV28
CDR3 length: 14
J gene: TRBJ1-1
clone size: .

CDR3 protein: SGGTGLYEQY
V gene: TRBV29-1
CDR3 length: 10
J gene: TRBJ2-7
clone size: .

CDR3 protein: ASSLTVTDTQY
V gene: TRBV5-1
CDR3 length: 11
J gene: TRBJ2-3
clone size: .

CDR3 protein: ASSREGRNTIY
V gene: TRBV4-1
CDR3 length: 11
J gene: TRBJ1-3
clone size: .

CDR3 protein: ASSLEGVTMNTEAF
V gene: TRBV7-2
CDR3 length: 14
J gene: TRBJ1-1
clone size: few

CDR3 protein: ASSLRTGGGETQY
V gene: TRBV7-3
CDR3 length: 13
J gene: TRBJ2-5
clone size: .

CDR3 protein: ASSLYGIEDEQY
V gene: TRBV11-2
CDR3 length: 12
J gene: TRBJ2-7
clone size: .

CDR3 protein: ASSQDRRLSNEKLF
V gene: TRBV4-3
CDR3 length: 14
J gene: TRBJ1-4
clone size: .

CDR3 protein: ASSSTMGVRNQPQH
V gene: TRBV27
CDR3 length: 14
J gene: TRBJ1-5
clone size: once

CDR3 protein: AISEGTARQETQY
V gene: TRBV10-3
CDR3 length: 13
J gene: TRBJ2-5
clone size: .

CDR3 protein: ASSLGQGWTNEKLF
V gene: TRBV7-9
CDR3 length: 14
J gene: TRBJ1-4
clone size: .

CDR3 protein: ASSLEPEMNTEAF
V gene: TRBV5-1
CDR3 length: 13
J gene: TRBJ1-1
clone size: few

CDR3 protein: ASSLGPKSSYEQY
V gene: TRBV7-8
CDR3 length: 13
J gene: TRBJ2-7
clone size: .